Below are 2 T cell receptor beta chains sequenced from a single sample in a study of blood T cells in healthy people across ages. Then a second PCR, running about 6 to 12 cycles, was carried out with a sample-barcoded 5' primer and a J-beta primer mix. TCRdb reanalysed the 5' RACE reads using MiXCR and keeps one entry per CDR3 protein. The sample lists fewer than 1.5 million distinct CDR3 sequences, roughly 40% seen once, with approximately 7.9% in the top ten. The specimen was blood. The receptor source for this set is a woman aged 18-30 years in good health.

Comments on this clonotype: A much larger clone is a single base away; this may be a read error. This chain links TRBV28 with TRBJ2-4, with D hard to call. The CDR3 extends over 10 amino acids. CDR1 is MDHEN and CDR2 is SYDVKM in the germline V gene. The V end lost 6 bases, the J end lost 6 bases, and 3 bases lay between the germline ends. The CDR3 DNA sequence: TGTGCCAGCAGGGGAAACATTCAGTACTTC. It is translated as CASRGNIQYF.

V is TRBV6-6 and J is TRBJ1-5; D is undetermined. The CDR3 is made up of 13 amino acids. From germline, CDR1 is MNHNY and CDR2 SVGAGI (reference sequence). Deletions cut 1 base from V and 5 bases from J, with 6 bases between. CDR3 DNA: TGTGCCAGCAGTTACTGGGCCGATCAGCCCCAGCATTTT. It is translated as CASSYWADQPQHF.